This entry describes one TCR beta chain. The antigen is not known. The CDR3 sequence is 14 residues long. Trimming removed 3 bases from V and 5 bases from J; junction bases left unmatched: 9. Germline loops: CDR1 SQVTM, CDR2 ANQGSEA. This sample was included in a study of circulating and synovial CD4+ cells in juvenile arthritis. Only in-frame clones appear in the TCRdb table, and some are missing; sequencing was by immunoSEQ multiplex PCR. Of around 17,000 clones listed, around 91% are singletons. Study-wide points: Vbeta family usage analysis did not detect the pathogenic-like versus bulk difference. Circulating pathogenic-like lymphocytes shared a substantially higher fraction of CDR3 sequences with synovium than bulk blood. These repertoires were less diverse than bulk blood CD4 repertoires.

The rearrangement uses TRBV29-1 and TRBJ2-5; 7 nucleotides line up with TRBD2. The TCR originated in a human donor with juvenile idiopathic arthritis. Sequencing was done on a sample of CD4+ T cells from blood. This CDR3 is CSVEGEGLGETQYF. CDR3 DNA: TGCAGCGTTGAGGGGGAGGGCCTGGGTGAGACCCAGTACTTC.